The present T cell receptor beta chain was sequenced within a study of shared clonotypes between healthy human individuals. The assay ran at deep level. Clones were read by immunoSEQ multiplex PCR, and TCRdb kept only the in-frame ones, dropping some. The sample yields approximately 530,000 clones, about 96% seen once. Trimming shortened V by 5 bases and J by 6 bases, and 20 bases separated the two germline ends. CDR3 length: 17 amino acids. Looked up from germline, CDR1 is SEHNR and CDR2 is FQNEAQ (reference sequence). The split of CD4+ cells yielded CD45RA+ naive and CD45RA-negative memory subsets. As concerns this clone: The antigen is not known.

Overall study findings and caveats: Specimens sampled were limited to blood, with tissue repertoires likely differing. Sequencing depth was expected to influence donor clonotype sharing.

The receptor was isolated from a woman aged 25 to 39 in good health. The sample comprised naive CD4+ T cells sorted from blood. This sample's subset: CD45RA+ positively selected. The chain couples TRBV7-9 to TRBJ1-6; possible D gene TRBD1, 5 bases. For the CDR3, the DNA is TGTGCCAGCAGCCAAGTGGGGCGAGCAGGGATTAATTCACCCCTCCACTTT. The encoded protein is CASSQVGRAGINSPLHF.